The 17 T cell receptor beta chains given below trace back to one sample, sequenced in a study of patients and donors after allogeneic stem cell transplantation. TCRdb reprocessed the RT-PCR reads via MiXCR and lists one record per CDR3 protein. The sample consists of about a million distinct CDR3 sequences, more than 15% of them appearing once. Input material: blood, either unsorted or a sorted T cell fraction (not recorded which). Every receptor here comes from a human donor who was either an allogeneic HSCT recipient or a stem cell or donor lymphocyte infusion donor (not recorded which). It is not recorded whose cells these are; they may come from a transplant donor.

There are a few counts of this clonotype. DNA for the CDR3: TGTGCCACCGGACAGGGGGTGTCTGGCTACACCTTC. Amino acid sequence: CATGQGVSGYTF. V usage is TRBV6-5 and J usage is TRBJ1-2, with TRBD1 identical over 10 bases. Per germline, CDR1 MNHEY and CDR2 SVGAGI. The length of the CDR3 is 12 residues. Trimming at V came to 10 bases and at J to 7 bases, leaving 6 bases not matched to a gene.

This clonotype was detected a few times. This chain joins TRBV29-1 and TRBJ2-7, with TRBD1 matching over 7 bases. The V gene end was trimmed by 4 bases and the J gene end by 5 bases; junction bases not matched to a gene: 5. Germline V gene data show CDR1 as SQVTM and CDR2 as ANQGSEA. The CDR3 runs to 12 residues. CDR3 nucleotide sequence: TGCAGCGTTGCCCAGACAGGGAACGAGCAGTACTTC. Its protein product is CSVAQTGNEQYF.

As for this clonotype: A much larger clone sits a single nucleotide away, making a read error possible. CDR3 sequence reads: CGATRGDGYTF. In DNA, the CDR3 is TGCGGTGCTACCCGGGGGGATGGCTACACCTTC. The chain is built from TRBV20-1 and TRBJ1-2; D is possibly TRBD1 (5 bases). The CDR3 runs 11 residues. CDR1 DFQATT and CDR2 SNEGSKA come from the germline V gene (reference sequence).

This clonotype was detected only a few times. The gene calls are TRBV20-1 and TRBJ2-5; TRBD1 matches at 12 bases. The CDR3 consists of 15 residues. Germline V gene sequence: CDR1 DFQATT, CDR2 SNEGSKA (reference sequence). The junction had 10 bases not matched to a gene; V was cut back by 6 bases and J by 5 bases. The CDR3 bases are TGCAGTGCAACTCCGGGACAGGGGGCCGAGGAGACCCAGTACTTC. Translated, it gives CSATPGQGAEETQYF.

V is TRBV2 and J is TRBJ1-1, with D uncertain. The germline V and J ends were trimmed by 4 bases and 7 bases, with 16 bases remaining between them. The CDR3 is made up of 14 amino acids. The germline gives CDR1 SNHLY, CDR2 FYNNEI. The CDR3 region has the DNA TGTGCCAGCAGTGCCGGCAAATCAAGCTTTGAAGCTTTCTTT. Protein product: CASSAGKSSFEAFF.

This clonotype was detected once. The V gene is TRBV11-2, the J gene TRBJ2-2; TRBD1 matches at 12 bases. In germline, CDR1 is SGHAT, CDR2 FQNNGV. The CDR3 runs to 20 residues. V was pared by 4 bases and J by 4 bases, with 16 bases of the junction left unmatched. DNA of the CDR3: TGTGCCAGCAGCTCCCCAAGACAGCAACGGGACAGGGGGCTCACCGGGGAGCTGTTTTTT. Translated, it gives CASSSPRQQRDRGLTGELFF. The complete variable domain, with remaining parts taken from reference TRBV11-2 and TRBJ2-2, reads EAGVAQSPRYKIIEKRQSVAFWCNPISGHATLYWYQQILGQGPKLLIQFQNNGVVDDSQLPKDRFSAERLKGVDSTLKIQPAKLEDSAVYLCASSSPRQQRDRGLTGELFFGEGSRLTVL.

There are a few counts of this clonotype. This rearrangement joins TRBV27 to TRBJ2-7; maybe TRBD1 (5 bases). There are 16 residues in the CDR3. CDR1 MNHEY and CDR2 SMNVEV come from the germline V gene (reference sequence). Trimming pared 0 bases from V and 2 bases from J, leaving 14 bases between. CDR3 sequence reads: CASSLSQQAGAYEQYF. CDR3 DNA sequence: TGTGCCAGCAGTTTATCGCAACAGGCTGGAGCCTACGAGCAGTACTTC.

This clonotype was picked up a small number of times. The CDR3 here is CASSAQGGGGGYTF. In DNA form, the CDR3 reads TGCGCCAGCAGCGCTCAGGGAGGTGGCGGAGGCTACACCTTC. The chain carries TRBV5-1 and TRBJ1-2, with D possibly matching TRBD1 (5 bases). This CDR3 has 14 residues. Trimming stripped 4 bases from V and 8 bases from J, with 18 bases between. Germline CDR1 SGHRS, CDR2 YFSETQ.

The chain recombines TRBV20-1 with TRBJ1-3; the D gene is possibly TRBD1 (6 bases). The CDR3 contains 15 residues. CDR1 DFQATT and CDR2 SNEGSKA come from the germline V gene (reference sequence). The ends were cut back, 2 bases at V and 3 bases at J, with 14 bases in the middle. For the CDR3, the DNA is TGCAGTGCTAGAAACCGACAGGCCGATGGAAACACCATATATTTT. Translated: CSARNRQADGNTIYF.

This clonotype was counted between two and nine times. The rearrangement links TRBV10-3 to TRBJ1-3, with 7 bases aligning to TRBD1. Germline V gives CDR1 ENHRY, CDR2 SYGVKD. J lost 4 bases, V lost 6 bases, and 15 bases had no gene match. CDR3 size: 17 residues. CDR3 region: CAISPRQGHSSGNTIYF. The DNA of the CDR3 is TGTGCCATCAGCCCAAGACAGGGCCACTCATCAGGAAACACCATATATTTT.

This CDR3 is CARKAGLQETQYF. The CDR3 region has the DNA TGTGCCAGGAAAGCGGGCCTACAAGAGACCCAGTACTTC. V usage is TRBV2 and J usage is TRBJ2-5; TRBD2 might be the D (6 bases). Between the trimmed V and J ends, which lost 9 bases and 2 bases, there was a span of 13 bases. CDR3 length equals 13 residues. The germline V gene encodes CDR1 SNHLY and CDR2 FYNNEI.

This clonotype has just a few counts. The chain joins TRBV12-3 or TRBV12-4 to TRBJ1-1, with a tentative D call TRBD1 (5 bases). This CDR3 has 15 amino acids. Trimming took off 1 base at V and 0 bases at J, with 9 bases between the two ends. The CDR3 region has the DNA TGTGCCAGCAGTTTAGGCCTGACAGTGAACACTGAAGCTTTCTTT. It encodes CASSLGLTVNTEAFF.

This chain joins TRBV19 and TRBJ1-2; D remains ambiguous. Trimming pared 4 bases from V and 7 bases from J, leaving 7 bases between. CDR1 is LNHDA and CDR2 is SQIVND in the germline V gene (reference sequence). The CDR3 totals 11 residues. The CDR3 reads CASSTASGYTF. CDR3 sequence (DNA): TGTGCCAGTAGTACGGCCAGTGGCTACACCTTC. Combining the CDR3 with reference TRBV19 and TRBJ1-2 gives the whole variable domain DGGITQSPKYLFRKEGQNVTLSCEQNLNHDAMYWYRQDPGQGLRLIYYSQIVNDFQKGDIAEGYSVSREKKESFPLTVTSAQKNPTAFYLCASSTASGYTFGSGTRLTVV.

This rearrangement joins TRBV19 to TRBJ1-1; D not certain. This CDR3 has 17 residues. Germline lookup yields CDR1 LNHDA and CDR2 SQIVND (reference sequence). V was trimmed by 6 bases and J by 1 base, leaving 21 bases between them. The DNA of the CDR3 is TGTGCCAGTAGGACCCTCATGGGCAGCTGGGGGAACACTGAAGCTTTCTTT. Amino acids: CASRTLMGSWGNTEAFF.

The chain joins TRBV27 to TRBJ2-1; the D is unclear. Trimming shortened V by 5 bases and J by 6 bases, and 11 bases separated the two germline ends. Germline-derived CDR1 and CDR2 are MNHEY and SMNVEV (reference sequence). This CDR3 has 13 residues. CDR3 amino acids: CASSPRSLNEQFF. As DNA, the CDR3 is TGTGCCAGCAGTCCCCGGTCACTCAATGAGCAGTTCTTC.

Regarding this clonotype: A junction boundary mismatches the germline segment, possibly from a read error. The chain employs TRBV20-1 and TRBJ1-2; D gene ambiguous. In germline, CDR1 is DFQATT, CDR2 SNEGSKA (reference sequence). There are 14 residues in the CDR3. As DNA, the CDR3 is TGCAGTGCTGGAGAGATCTACGGTTCCACCGGCTACACCTTC. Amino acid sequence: CSAGEIYGSTGYTF.

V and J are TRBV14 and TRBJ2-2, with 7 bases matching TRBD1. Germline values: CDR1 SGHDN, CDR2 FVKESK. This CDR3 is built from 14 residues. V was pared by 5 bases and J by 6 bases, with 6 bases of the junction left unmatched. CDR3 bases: TGTGCCAGCAGCGCTCGACAGGGCTCCGGGGAGCTGTTTTTT. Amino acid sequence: CASSARQGSGELFF.